This T cell receptor beta chain derives from a study of PD-L1 blockade in urothelial cancer. Study-level information: Patients started atezolizumab at some point between 2013 and 2015, 1,200 mg intravenously every 3 weeks. Patients' histories included 0 to 3 prior chemotherapy regimens. Researchers found blood samples held a median of 141,255 T cells.

Time point denoted: peripheral blood 6 weeks after treatment start. V was pared by 7 bases and J by 3 bases, with 13 bases between. The CDR3 is 15 residues long. Germline V gives CDR1 SGHAT, CDR2 FQNNGV. Synthetic templates analogous to TCR were spiked into all PCRs individually. Repertoires were generated with immunoSEQ multiplex PCR, while TCRdb's copy carries only in-frame clones and drops some. The data hold around 45,000 clones, with 83% observed a single time. This TCR was sampled from a man aged 55 to 69 with urothelial cancer. The chain recombines TRBV11-2 with TRBJ2-6; D possibly corresponds to TRBD1 (6 bases). This material consisted of PBMCs, taken around atezolizumab (anti-PD-L1) treatment. Here the CDR3 reads CASTQGGFGANVLTF. For the CDR3, the DNA is TGTGCCAGCACCCAAGGGGGTTTTGGGGCCAACGTCCTGACTTTC.